This T cell receptor (beta chain) stems from a study of shared clonotypes between healthy human individuals. This clone was found a few times. V lost 6 bases and J 10 bases, leaving 18 bases between the germline ends. Germline V gives CDR1 ENHRY, CDR2 SYGVKD. CDR3 size: 13 residues. TCRdb keeps only in-frame clones here, not all; method: immunoSEQ multiplex PCR. The data contain about 1 million clones, under 80% of them singletons. The material sequenced was memory CD4+ T cells sorted from blood. Sample subset: CD45RA-negative fraction. The TCR was taken from a man younger than 35 in good health. V usage is TRBV10-3 and J usage is TRBJ2-5; D remains unclear. The CDR3 sequence is CAISDGPSGGQYF. CDR3 DNA sequence: TGTGCCATCAGCGACGGACCTTCGGGCGGCCAGTACTTC.